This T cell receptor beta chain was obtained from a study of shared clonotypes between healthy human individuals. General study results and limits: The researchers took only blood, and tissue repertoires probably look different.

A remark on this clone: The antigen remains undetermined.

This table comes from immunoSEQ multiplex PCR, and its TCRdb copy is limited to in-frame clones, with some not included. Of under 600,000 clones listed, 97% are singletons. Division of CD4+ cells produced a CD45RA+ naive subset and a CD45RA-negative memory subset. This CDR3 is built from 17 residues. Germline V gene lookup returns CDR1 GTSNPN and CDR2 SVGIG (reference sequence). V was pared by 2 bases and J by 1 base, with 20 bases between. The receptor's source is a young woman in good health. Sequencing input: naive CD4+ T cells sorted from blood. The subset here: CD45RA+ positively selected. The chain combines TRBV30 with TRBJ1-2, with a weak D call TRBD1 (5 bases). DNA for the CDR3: TGTGCCTGGAGTACTTGGGGCAGGGCCGAAAGTAACTATGGCTACACCTTC. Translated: CAWSTWGRAESNYGYTF.